Shown below are 12 T cell receptor beta chains from a single sample sequenced in a study of beta chain features in type 1 diabetes. Reverse transcribing all isolated RNA meant expressed TCRB transcripts were sequenced. Profiling relied on immunoSEQ multiplex PCR, and the TCRdb table lists in-frame clones only, not all of them. The repertoire holds 900,000 or so clones, with roughly a sixth as singletons. Sequencing was done on a sample of naive CD4+ T cells from blood. The receptors here all came from a woman younger than 35 in good health.

This sequence joins TRBV19 and TRBJ2-5; D possibly matches TRBD1 or TRBD2 (6 bases each). The CDR3 covers 13 residues. Germline loops: CDR1 LNHDA, CDR2 SQIVND (reference sequence). V gave up 6 bases and J gave up 3 bases, with 11 bases separating them. The CDR3 DNA follows: TGTGCCAGTAGGAGGGGGGCCAAAGAGACCCAGTACTTC. Translation gives CASRRGAKETQYF.

The chain carries TRBV5-5 and TRBJ2-7, with 8 bases that match TRBD2. This CDR3 is built from 19 residues. The J segment lost 5 bases and the V segment lost 4 bases, leaving 23 bases of the junction unmatched. Germline lookup yields CDR1 SGHKS and CDR2 YYEKEE (reference sequence). The CDR3 region has the DNA TGTGCCAGCAGCCCACCTGGGACTAGAACCATGGCTCTGACACACGAGCAGTACTTC. Translation gives CASSPPGTRTMALTHEQYF.

V gene TRBV4-1 combines with J gene TRBJ2-7, with TRBD2 matching 8 bases. Trimming at V came to 0 bases and at J to 3 bases, leaving 10 bases not matched to a gene. The CDR3 consists of 17 residues. CDR1 MGHRA and CDR2 YSYEKL come from the germline V gene. The CDR3 coding sequence is TGCGCCAGCAGCCAAGATTTTGGGGGTAGCGGGGTCTACGAGCAGTACTTC. As protein: CASSQDFGGSGVYEQYF.

V and J are TRBV2 and TRBJ2-1; maybe TRBD2 (5 bases). The CDR3 sequence is 15 residues long. Germline-derived CDR1 and CDR2 are SNHLY and FYNNEI. V lost 6 bases to trimming and J lost 0 bases, with 12 bases between them. The CDR3 region has the DNA TGTGCCAGCAGGGTCGAGGGAGCCTCCTACAATGAGCAGTTCTTC. Translated: CASRVEGASYNEQFF.

The chain combines TRBV4-3 with TRBJ1-2; the D is unclear. V dropped 0 bases and J dropped 0 bases, with 5 bases sitting between them. Germline lookup yields CDR1 LGHNA and CDR2 YSLEER. CDR3 length: 14 amino acids. The CDR3: CASSQDPTNYGYTF. The CDR3 nucleotides are TGCGCCAGCAGCCAAGATCCAACTAACTATGGCTACACCTTC.

The table lists this clone with a few counts. This chain uses TRBV5-6 with TRBJ1-2; possibly TRBD1 for D (5 bases). The CDR3 is made up of 14 amino acids. Trimming left V 6 bases short and J 3 bases short, with 15 bases between. In germline, CDR1 is SGHDT, CDR2 YYEEEE. The CDR3 loop reads CASTKQAGDYGYTF. CDR3 DNA: TGTGCCAGCACCAAACAGGCGGGGGACTATGGCTACACCTTC.

The V and J genes are TRBV11-2 and TRBJ2-7, with D uncertain. Germline CDR1 is SGHAT and CDR2 is FQNNGV. Trimming took off 4 bases at V and 0 bases at J, with 7 bases between the two ends. The CDR3 consists of 13 residues. In nucleotides, the CDR3 is TGTGCCAGCAGCTATGGACCCTCCTACGAGCAGTACTTC. Residues: CASSYGPSYEQYF.

This clone was observed a handful of times. The CDR3 region is CASAGNGLYNEQFF. CDR3 bases: TGTGCCAGCGCCGGGAACGGACTCTACAATGAGCAGTTCTTC. The chain employs TRBV2 and TRBJ2-1; possibly TRBD2 for D (5 bases). The V end lost 8 bases, the J end lost 3 bases, and 14 bases lay between the germline ends. The germline V gene has CDR1 SNHLY and CDR2 FYNNEI. The CDR3 is 14 residues long.

V usage is TRBV6-6 and J usage is TRBJ2-7, with 9 nucleotides matching TRBD1. Per the germline V gene, CDR1 is MNHNY and CDR2 is SVGAGI (reference sequence). The V gene end was trimmed by 5 bases and the J gene end by 4 bases; junction bases not matched to a gene: 6. This CDR3 region has 14 residues. The chain's CDR3 is CASSPGTGPYEQYF. CDR3 sequence (DNA): TGTGCCAGCAGTCCTGGGACAGGGCCGTACGAGCAGTACTTC.

This clone was found a few times. J is TRBJ2-1 and V is TRBV4-2; TRBD2 is a possible D gene (5 bases). This CDR3 has 16 amino acids. Germline V gene lookup returns CDR1 LGHNA and CDR2 YNFKEQ. V shed 1 base and J shed 7 bases, with 17 bases lying between them. The CDR3 DNA reads TGTGCCAGCAGCCAAGTCCGCTCCAACGGGATGAATGAGCAGTTCTTC. Residues: CASSQVRSNGMNEQFF.

The V and J genes are TRBV18 and TRBJ2-3; TRBD2 agrees at 7 bases. With V trimmed by 0 bases and J by 2 bases, 5 bases remained unmatched. Germline CDR1 reads KGHSH; CDR2 reads LQKENI. The CDR3 loop spans 16 amino acids. The CDR3, as DNA: TGTGCCAGCTCACCACCGCCAGCGGGGACCACAGATACGCAGTATTTT. Protein product: CASSPPPAGTTDTQYF.

This clone was seen more than once but under ten times. The chain couples TRBV9 to TRBJ1-5, with D possibly matching TRBD1 (5 bases). V gave up 1 base and J gave up 0 bases, with 8 bases separating them. Germline values: CDR1 SGDLS, CDR2 YYNGEE. CDR3 size: 15 residues. The CDR3 is CASSVTGFSNQPQHF. DNA for the CDR3: TGTGCCAGCAGCGTAACAGGTTTTAGCAATCAGCCCCAGCATTTT.